The 24 T cell receptor beta chains in this list originate from one sample, sequenced in a study of blood T cell repertoires in COVID-19. The assay was immunoSEQ multiplex PCR, and TCRdb's table has in-frame clones only and misses some. The sample records around 200,000 clones, around nine tenths being singletons. Sequenced input: peripheral blood. The origin of the receptors is a man in his forties with acute or convalescent COVID-19.

The chain joins TRBV5-1 to TRBJ2-1; unclear D gene. CDR1 is SGHRS and CDR2 is YFSETQ in the germline V gene. The CDR3 totals 16 residues. The V and J ends lost 1 base and 2 bases respectively, with 13 bases between them. The CDR3 region is CASSLRQSSAYNEQFF. The CDR3 region has the DNA TGCGCCAGCAGCTTGCGGCAGTCTAGTGCCTACAATGAGCAGTTCTTC.

The chain links TRBV10-2 to TRBJ2-3; TRBD2 matches at 14 bases. With 6 bases clipped from V and 0 bases from J, the junction kept 5 bases outside the gene matches. This CDR3 comprises 17 residues. Germline V CDR1 and CDR2: WSHSY, SAAADI. As DNA, the CDR3 is TGCGCCAGCAGCCTGACTAGCGGGGGGGTTAGCACAGATACGCAGTATTTT. It encodes CASSLTSGGVSTDTQYF.

J is TRBJ2-1 and V is TRBV27, with TRBD1 identical over 7 bases. CDR1 MNHEY and CDR2 SMNVEV come from the germline V gene (reference sequence). Germline trimming cut 2 bases from V and 2 bases from J; bases unmatched to any gene: 3. The CDR3 length is 15 residues. The CDR3 nucleotides read TGTGCCAGCAGTTTAGACAGGGACCCCTACAATGAGCAGTTCTTC. Protein: CASSLDRDPYNEQFF.

DNA of the CDR3: TGTGCCAGCAGTTCGACAGGGTTGGATTCACCCCTCCACTTT. Its translation: CASSSTGLDSPLHF. V and J are TRBV28 and TRBJ1-6, with TRBD1 identical over 7 bases. Germline CDR1 MDHEN, CDR2 SYDVKM. J was trimmed by 8 bases and V by 4 bases; bases with no gene match: 5. The CDR3 extends over 14 amino acids.

The chain has TRBV2 and TRBJ2-4; 8 bases are shared with TRBD1. Germline trimming cut 2 bases from V and 7 bases from J; bases unmatched to any gene: 4. Germline CDR1 and CDR2: SNHLY and FYNNEI. The CDR3 extends over 14 amino acids. Here the CDR3 DNA reads TGTGCCAGCAGTGAAACAGGGGGGTTGAACATTCAGTACTTC. Translating gives CASSETGGLNIQYF.

About this clone itself: An end of the junction differs from the germline gene, which may be a read error. This sequence joins TRBV4-1 and TRBJ1-6; D is unclear. The CDR3 sequence is 14 residues long. Germline CDR1 reads MGHRA; CDR2 reads YSYEKL. The DNA of the CDR3 is TGCGCCAGCAGACAAGCTGCTATTAATTCACCCCTCCACTTT. Residues: CASRQAAINSPLHF.

The chain couples TRBV7-9 to TRBJ2-1; TRBD1 might be the D (5 bases). Germline assignment: CDR1 SEHNR and CDR2 FQNEAQ (reference sequence). This CDR3 has 16 amino acids. Trimming took 1 base from V and 2 from J, leaving 12 bases between them. The CDR3 nucleotides are TGTGCCAGCAGCTTAGGACTGGGGCTCGCCTACAATGAGCAGTTCTTC. This sequence encodes CASSLGLGLAYNEQFF.

This chain joins TRBV7-2 and TRBJ2-5; TRBD1 matches 7 bases. Trimming at V came to 5 bases and at J to 1 base, leaving 7 bases not matched to a gene. The CDR3 sequence is 15 residues long. Per germline, CDR1 SGHTA and CDR2 FQGNSA. CDR3 DNA sequence: TGTGCCAGCAGCCAGACAGGGTGGGGCCAAGAGACCCAGTACTTC. It encodes CASSQTGWGQETQYF.

The table lists this clone with a count of one. This rearrangement joins TRBV28 to TRBJ1-2; D gene ambiguous. The CDR3 is made up of 13 amino acids. V shed 6 bases and J shed 0 bases, with 8 bases lying between them. The germline V gene has CDR1 MDHEN and CDR2 SYDVKM. This chain's CDR3 is CASSHTANYGYTF. The CDR3 nucleotides are TGTGCCAGCAGCCACACAGCTAACTATGGCTACACCTTC.

The chain combines TRBV5-5 with TRBJ1-4; 12 bases are a match to TRBD1. V dropped 4 bases and J dropped 8; count of bases not matched to a gene: 3. Germline V gives CDR1 SGHKS, CDR2 YYEKEE (reference sequence). This CDR3 comprises 14 residues. CDR3: CASSPGTGGEKLFF. For the CDR3, the DNA is TGTGCCAGCAGCCCAGGGACAGGGGGCGAAAAACTGTTTTTT.

The CDR3 reads CAWSLAAGNTIYF. CDR3 in DNA: TGTGCCTGGAGTCTTGCAGCTGGAAACACCATATATTTT. The chain is built from TRBV30 and TRBJ1-3; D is unresolved. The CDR3 totals 13 residues. Deletions cut 2 bases from V and 2 bases from J, with 7 bases between. Germline V CDR1 and CDR2: GTSNPN, SVGIG (reference sequence).

V is TRBV5-6 and J is TRBJ1-6; TRBD1 aligns across 7 bases. Germline lookup yields CDR1 SGHDT and CDR2 YYEEEE. V was clipped by 2 bases and J by 7 bases; unmatched bases: 9. CDR3 length: 16 residues. The CDR3 sequence is CASSFRQGEINSPLHF. The CDR3 DNA is TGTGCCAGCAGCTTTCGACAGGGCGAGATAAATTCACCCCTCCACTTT.

The chain uses TRBV25-1 and TRBJ1-5, with D possibly TRBD1 on 5 matching bases. The CDR3 totals 13 residues. Germline lookup yields CDR1 MGHDK and CDR2 SYGVNS. V lost 1 base and J 6 bases, leaving 7 bases between the germline ends. In DNA form, the CDR3 reads TGTGCCAGCAGTGAATGGGGCAGTCAGCCCCAGCATTTT. Translating it yields CASSEWGSQPQHF.

This chain joins TRBV30 and TRBJ1-1; 7 positions agree with TRBD1. The length of the CDR3 is 12 residues. Looked up from germline, CDR1 is GTSNPN and CDR2 is SVGIG (reference sequence). The V gene end was trimmed by 6 bases and the J gene end by 7 bases; junction bases not matched to a gene: 8. The DNA of the CDR3 is TGTGCCTGTAATGGACAGGTTCTTGAAGCTTTCTTT. Protein: CACNGQVLEAFF.

V and J are TRBV4-1 and TRBJ2-5, with D possibly matching TRBD2 (6 bases). Deletions cut 0 bases from V and 0 bases from J, with 11 bases between. The germline gives CDR1 MGHRA, CDR2 YSYEKL. This CDR3 contains 16 residues. CDR3 in DNA: TGCGCCAGCAGCCAAGAAGGAGGGGTAAACCAAGAGACCCAGTACTTC. Residues: CASSQEGGVNQETQYF.

The chain links TRBV9 to TRBJ2-1; 9 bases match TRBD2. Germline trimming cut 2 bases from V and 3 bases from J; bases unmatched to any gene: 3. This CDR3 has 15 residues. Per the germline V gene, CDR1 is SGDLS and CDR2 is YYNGEE. CDR3 sequence: CASSVASGVYNEQFF. The CDR3, as DNA: TGTGCCAGCAGCGTCGCTAGCGGGGTCTACAATGAGCAGTTCTTC.

J is TRBJ2-2 and V is TRBV5-1; the D is unclear. This CDR3 comprises 15 residues. Looked up from germline, CDR1 is SGHRS and CDR2 is YFSETQ. The V end lost 2 bases, the J end lost 4 bases, and 12 bases lay between the germline ends. The CDR3, as DNA: TGCGCCAGCAGCTTCCCGAGTCCGAGCACCGGGGAGCTGTTTTTT. It is translated as CASSFPSPSTGELFF.

The gene calls are TRBV7-9 and TRBJ2-1; 7 positions agree with TRBD2. V dropped 3 bases and J dropped 10; count of bases not matched to a gene: 12. The germline gives CDR1 SEHNR, CDR2 FQNEAQ (reference sequence). CDR3 size: 15 residues. CDR3 DNA sequence: TGTGCCAGCAGCTTCGGGCATGGGGGGGAAAGGGAGCAGTTCTTC. This gives the protein CASSFGHGGEREQFF.

This clone was counted a few times. The DNA for the CDR3 is TGCAGCGTGCCTGCTGGGACAGGAGAAGCTTTCTTT. Its protein is CSVPAGTGEAFF. The gene calls are TRBV29-1 and TRBJ1-1; TRBD1 matches 8 bases. CDR1 is SQVTM, CDR2 ANQGSEA, per germline. CDR3 length: 12 residues. V was pared by 6 bases and J by 8 bases, with 8 bases of the junction left unmatched.

V is TRBV21-1 and J is TRBJ2-3; TRBD2 is the table's D call and was not checked against the DNA. TRBV21-1 is termed a pseudogene. The CDR3 runs to 21 residues. The CDR3: CASSKAGLAGAHRESTDTQYF. CDR3 coding DNA: TGTGCCAGCAGCAAAGCCGGACTAGCGGGGGCCCACCGTGAGAGCACAGATACGCAGTATTTT.

The V call is TRBV24-1, the J call TRBJ2-7; 7 bases are shared with TRBD1. CDR3 size: 12 residues. The V gene end was trimmed by 7 bases and the J gene end by 5 bases; junction bases not matched to a gene: 4. Germline CDR1 is KGHDR and CDR2 is SFDVKD. The CDR3 protein is CATSHRGDEQYF. The CDR3 DNA reads as TGTGCCACCAGCCACAGGGGCGACGAGCAGTACTTC.

V and J are TRBV5-4 and TRBJ1-4, with D possibly matching TRBD1 (5 bases). Germline V gene lookup returns CDR1 SGHNT and CDR2 YYREEE (reference sequence). The CDR3 has 14 residues. V dropped 4 bases and J dropped 7 bases, with 14 bases sitting between them. The CDR3 region has the DNA TGTGCCAGCAGCCCGCGGCAGGGTGGTGAAAAACTGTTTTTT. Residues: CASSPRQGGEKLFF.

The chain uses TRBV30 and TRBJ1-4; D remains unclear. Trimming stripped 7 bases from V and 0 bases from J, with 12 bases between. Per germline, CDR1 GTSNPN and CDR2 SVGIG (reference sequence). The CDR3 runs to 14 residues. DNA of the CDR3: TGTGCCTCGAGCTCGCAGGCAACTAATGAAAAACTGTTTTTT. Its protein product is CASSSQATNEKLFF.

V and J are TRBV13 and TRBJ2-3; D not certain. Trimming took off 5 bases at V and 6 bases at J, with 9 bases between the two ends. The CDR3 covers 12 residues. In germline, CDR1 is PRHDT, CDR2 FYEKMQ (reference sequence). Written as DNA, the CDR3 is TGTGCCAGCAGCGCTTTGGAGGATACGCAGTATTTT. Residues: CASSALEDTQYF. The variable domain in full, with the rest retrieved from reference TRBV13 and TRBJ2-3, is AAGVIQSPRHLIKEKRETATLKCYPIPRHDTVYWYQQGPGQDPQFLISFYEKMQSDKGSIPDRFSAQQFSDYHSELNMSSLELGDSALYFCASSALEDTQYFGPGTRLTVL.